A selection of T cell receptor beta chains follows, all from one sample in a study of graft-versus-host responses after intestinal transplantation. Repertoires were generated with immunoSEQ multiplex PCR, while TCRdb's copy carries only in-frame clones and drops some. The table shows 130,000 or so clones, with around nine tenths occurring only once. No antigen is known for these receptors. The material sequenced was unstimulated CD4+ T cells sorted from spleen or lymph node cells, taken before intestinal transplant. Every receptor here comes from a human donor who received an intestinal transplant. CDR3s include the opening cysteine and the closing phenylalanine or tryptophan. A D gene is named only where the DNA matches it firmly. Some rows mark clone size as missing; the rest say once, few, many or name a class of expanded clone.

d_gene: TRBD2
j_gene: TRBJ2-3
abundance: -
v_gene: TRBV7-8
CDR3nt: TGTGCCAGCACCCCTAGCGGACGCGATACGCAGTATTTT
CDR3aa: CASTPSGRDTQYF

d_gene: -
j_gene: TRBJ2-7
abundance: -
v_gene: TRBV5-1
CDR3nt: TGCGCCAGCAGCTTGGATACAGGGTTATCCTACGAGCAGTACTTC
CDR3aa: CASSLDTGLSYEQYF

d_gene: -
j_gene: TRBJ2-1
abundance: -
v_gene: TRBV30
CDR3nt: TGTGCCGTCCGGGACTGGGACAATGAGCAGTTCTTC
CDR3aa: CAVRDWDNEQFF

d_gene: -
j_gene: TRBJ1-5
abundance: -
v_gene: TRBV25-1
CDR3nt: TGTGCCAGCAGTGACCGTTTTAGCAATCAGCCCCAGCATTTT
CDR3aa: CASSDRFSNQPQHF

d_gene: TRBD2
j_gene: TRBJ2-5
abundance: -
v_gene: TRBV18
CDR3nt: TGTGCCAGCTCACTAAACGGACTAGCGGGCCAAGAGACCCAGTACTTC
CDR3aa: CASSLNGLAGQETQYF

d_gene: -
j_gene: TRBJ2-3
abundance: -
v_gene: TRBV28
CDR3nt: TGTGCCAGCAGTTTATATGCAGATACGCAGTATTTT
CDR3aa: CASSLYADTQYF

d_gene: -
j_gene: TRBJ2-1
abundance: -
v_gene: TRBV7-7
CDR3nt: TGTGCCAGCAGCCCTTACAGGGACTCCTACAATGAGCAGTTCTTC
CDR3aa: CASSPYRDSYNEQFF

d_gene: -
j_gene: TRBJ2-2
abundance: -
v_gene: TRBV27
CDR3nt: TGTGCCAGCAGTTTGAAGGGTAGCTCCTATCAAATCCGAAACACCGGGGAGCTGTTTTTT
CDR3aa: CASSLKGSSYQIRNTGELFF

d_gene: -
j_gene: TRBJ2-3
abundance: few
v_gene: TRBV7-2
CDR3nt: TGTGCCAGCAGCCCAAGAGCAGGGTTGGGCACAGATACGCAGTATTTT
CDR3aa: CASSPRAGLGTDTQYF

d_gene: -
j_gene: TRBJ2-4
abundance: -
v_gene: TRBV28
CDR3nt: TGTGCCAGCAGGGCGGAAAACATTCAGTACTTC
CDR3aa: CASRAENIQYF

d_gene: TRBD1
j_gene: TRBJ2-7
abundance: -
v_gene: TRBV19
CDR3nt: TGTGCCAGTAGTGACAGGGGTCTGATTCGAGGCGAGCAGTACTTC
CDR3aa: CASSDRGLIRGEQYF

d_gene: -
j_gene: TRBJ2-7
abundance: -
v_gene: TRBV1
CDR3nt: TGCACCAGCAGCCAAGGCTATCGGGGAACCTACGAGCAGTACTTC
CDR3aa: CTSSQGYRGTYEQYF

d_gene: -
j_gene: TRBJ1-5
abundance: -
v_gene: TRBV6-1
CDR3nt: TGTGCCAGCAGCCTCGATCAGCCCCAGCATTTT
CDR3aa: CASSLDQPQHF

d_gene: -
j_gene: TRBJ1-2
abundance: once
v_gene: TRBV25-1
CDR3nt: TGTGCCAGCAGTTCTGGGGAGCTAAGAAACTATGGCTACACCTTC
CDR3aa: CASSSGELRNYGYTF

d_gene: -
j_gene: TRBJ2-1
abundance: -
v_gene: TRBV7-8
CDR3nt: TGTGCCAGCAGCTTACGGGCAGAGGGGACTCCCCTCGCGGAGCAGTTCTTC
CDR3aa: CASSLRAEGTPLAEQFF

d_gene: -
j_gene: TRBJ2-1
abundance: -
v_gene: TRBV25-1
CDR3nt: TGTGCCAGCAGTGAACCCCCAGACTATAATGAGCAGTTCTTC
CDR3aa: CASSEPPDYNEQFF